These 5 T cell receptor beta chains were all obtained from the same sample, sequenced in a study of siplizumab effects on memory and regulatory T cells (dated by TCRdb to between 2018 and 2021). The library was produced with the immunoSEQ multiplex PCR assay. In TCRdb, the immuneACCESS table is reduced to in-frame sequences with V and J assigned. These tables do not hold every clone; where another copy was compared, an unresolved V gene accounts for under half, and the others remain unexplained. The sample has about 64,000 clones on record, around 96% of them singletons. The ten largest account for 0.08% to 0.1% of the sample. The sequenced sample consisted of naive CD8+ T cells sorted from blood. Sample cell subset or site, as interpreted from the label and publication: unstimulated naive T cells. These TCRs come from a human donor in good health.

V gene TRBV9 combines with J gene TRBJ1-4; tentatively, D is TRBD1 (5 bases). CDR1 SGDLS and CDR2 YYNGEE come from the germline V gene. Trimming cost V 1 base and J 8 bases, with 12 bases left between them. CDR3 length equals 14 residues. CDR3 residues: CASSVSGLKEKLFF. CDR3 DNA: TGTGCCAGCAGCGTATCAGGGCTGAAGGAAAAACTGTTTTTT.

This sequence joins TRBV6-5 and TRBJ2-5; D tentatively fits TRBD1 or TRBD2 (5 bases each). This CDR3 region has 15 residues. V dropped 1 base and J dropped 5 bases, with 14 bases sitting between them. Per the germline V gene, CDR1 is MNHEY and CDR2 is SVGAGI. This CDR3 reads CASSYFGGEGETQYF. CDR3 DNA sequence: TGTGCCAGCAGTTACTTCGGTGGTGAGGGGGAGACCCAGTACTTC.

The chain employs TRBV9 and TRBJ2-2; 7 bases agree with TRBD1. The germline CDR1 and CDR2 sequences are SGDLS and YYNGEE. Trimming took 3 bases from V and 1 from J; bases not matched to a gene: 9. The CDR3 spans 17 residues. The CDR3 nucleotides are TGTGCCAGCAGCGACGGGACAGCCCATTTGAACACCGGGGAGCTGTTTTTT. Translated: CASSDGTAHLNTGELFF.

The CDR3 loop reads CAWSVPGTGYNEQFF. The CDR3 DNA is TGTGCCTGGAGTGTACCCGGGACAGGCTACAATGAGCAGTTCTTC. The chain employs TRBV30 and TRBJ2-1, with TRBD1 identical over 8 bases. Per the germline V gene, CDR1 is GTSNPN and CDR2 is SVGIG (reference sequence). V trimming: 0 bases; J trimming: 3 bases; junction bases outside the gene matches: 4. The CDR3 totals 15 residues. The full variable domain, with the rest looked up from reference TRBV30 and TRBJ2-1, is SQTIHQWPATLVQPVGSPLSLECTVEGTSNPNLYWYRQAAGRGLQLLFYSVGIGQISSEVPQNLSASRPQDRQFILSSKKLLLSDSGFYLCAWSVPGTGYNEQFFGPGTRLTVL.

V is TRBV5-6 and J is TRBJ2-1; 7 bases align to TRBD1. In germline, CDR1 is SGHDT, CDR2 YYEEEE. V shed 4 bases, J shed 6 bases, and the junction held 4 bases outside the gene matches. The CDR3 has 13 amino acids. Here the CDR3 reads CASSLAGGNEQFF. The DNA for the CDR3 is TGTGCCAGCAGCCTGGCAGGGGGCAATGAGCAGTTCTTC.